The T cell receptor (beta chain) under discussion was sequenced for a study of memory CD4+ T cells and cytomegalovirus serostatus. Overall study context: This sample comes from healthy Belgian adults, 9 CMV seropositive, some 22 seronegative.

Single viable CD3+CD4+CD8-CD45RO+ cells were sorted as the memory CD4+ T cells. The CDR3 has 15 residues. Per the germline V gene, CDR1 is SGHRS and CDR2 is YFSETQ. V lost 1 base and J lost 7, with 12 bases in between. Using immunoSEQ multiplex PCR, the repertoire was profiled, and TCRdb retains in-frame clones only, with some absent. The data hold about 54,000 clones, with roughly 79% observed a single time. This chain links TRBV5-1 with TRBJ1-6; no clear D gene. The receptor was derived from an adult in good health and CMV-seronegative. The specimen sequenced was memory CD4+ T cells from blood. The CDR3 region is CASSLISEDNSPLHF. CDR3 in DNA: TGCGCCAGCAGCTTGATATCGGAAGACAATTCACCCCTCCACTTT.